A selection of T cell receptor beta chains follows, all from one sample in a study of T-cell reconstitution after alpha-beta-depleted transplantation in children. TCRdb itself ran the PCR reads through MiXCR, one entry per CDR3 protein. The sample records about 400,000 distinct CDR3 sequences, more than 10% being singletons. Material: PBMCs, obtained from the stem cell graft. Receptors originate from a human donor who donated a stem cell graft to a child with Fanconi anemia. Each CDR3 is given with its conserved first and last residue. Each record gives: J gene, clone size, D gene, V gene, CDR3 DNA, CDR3 protein. The D gene is left open where the match is weak. The size field is filled for only some rows; it gives once, few, many or a size class.

TRBJ1-6	few	TRBD1	TRBV18	TGTGCCAGCTCGCCCCATCCGCCGGGACAGGGATATAATTCACCCCTCCACTTT	CASSPHPPGQGYNSPLHF
TRBJ1-1	few	-	TRBV11-2	TGTGCCAGCAGCTTCGGGGATGACACTGAAGCTTTCTTT	CASSFGDDTEAFF
TRBJ2-3	-	TRBD1	TRBV4-3	TGCGCCAGCAGTCCACAGGGGGCGGTCACAGATACGCAGTATTTT	CASSPQGAVTDTQYF
TRBJ2-1	many	TRBD1	TRBV3-1	TGTGCCAGCGGCCGGGACAGGATGTACAATGAGCAGTTCTTC	CASGRDRMYNEQFF
TRBJ2-2	few	-	TRBV2	TGTGCCAGCAATACGGACTCTAACACCGGGGAGCTGTTTTTT	CASNTDSNTGELFF
TRBJ2-6	few	-	TRBV2	TGTGCCAGCAGCCTGTCTACCTCTGGGGCCAACGTCCTGACTTTC	CASSLSTSGANVLTF
TRBJ2-1	-	TRBD1	TRBV30	TGTGCCTGGAGTCGGGACAGGAGATACAATGAGCAGTTCTTC	CAWSRDRRYNEQFF
TRBJ2-7	-	-	TRBV4-2	TGTGCCAGCAGCCAAGAAACCAGGGCATCCCCCTACTACGAGCAGTACTTC	CASSQETRASPYYEQYF
TRBJ2-2	few	-	TRBV5-1	TGCGCCAGCAGCTTGGCAGTCAACCTTGACACCGGGGAGCTGTTTTTT	CASSLAVNLDTGELFF
TRBJ2-2	many	TRBD2	TRBV4-3	TGCGCCAGCAGCCCGTGGGGAGCAGCGGGGGTCGCCGGGGAGCTGTTTTTT	CASSPWGAAGVAGELFF
TRBJ1-3	-	-	TRBV4-3	TGCGCCAGCAGCCAAGATTTAGGGACTCCAATAGGAAACACCATATATTTT	CASSQDLGTPIGNTIYF
TRBJ1-1	few	-	TRBV7-9	TGTGCCAGCAGCTTCGATCAGGAAGGGACAGCTTTCTTT	CASSFDQEGTAFF
TRBJ1-2	few	-	TRBV3-1	TGTGCCAGCAGCCCCCGGAGGGGGGTTAAAGGCTACACCTTC	CASSPRRGVKGYTF
TRBJ1-6	-	-	TRBV20-1	TGCAGTGCTTCAGCCGGGACCAGGGATTCACCCCTCCACTTT	CSASAGTRDSPLHF
TRBJ1-5	-	-	TRBV15	TGTGCCACCGCCCAAGGTAGACTCAATCAGCCCCAGCATTTT	CATAQGRLNQPQHF
TRBJ1-3	many	-	TRBV7-8	TGTGCCAGCAGCCCGACAGGATCTGACGGAAACACCATATATTTT	CASSPTGSDGNTIYF
TRBJ2-3	few	-	TRBV5-1	TGCGCCAGCAGCTTGGCTGGGTTCGGCACAGATACGCAGTATTTT	CASSLAGFGTDTQYF
TRBJ2-2	-	-	TRBV29-1	TGCAGCGTTCAGTCAGGGACTCCGGGGAGGAACACCGGGGAGCTGTTTTTT	CSVQSGTPGRNTGELFF
TRBJ2-1	many	-	TRBV29-1	TGCAGCGTAGACAGCTCCTACAATGAGCAGTTCTTC	CSVDSSYNEQFF
TRBJ2-2	many	-	TRBV10-3	TGTGCCATCAGTGAGCTGGGGACCGGGGAGCTGTTTTTT	CAISELGTGELFF
TRBJ2-3	many	TRBD1	TRBV6-2/TRBV6-3	TGTGCCAGCTCGACAGGGCTTGCAGATACGCAGTATTTT	CASSTGLADTQYF
TRBJ2-3	many	-	TRBV7-9	TGTGCCAGCAGCGGCCCCAGCACAGATACGCAGTATTTT	CASSGPSTDTQYF
TRBJ2-5	many	-	TRBV15	TGTGCCACCAGCAACGGGGGGACCCAGTACTTC	CATSNGGTQYF
TRBJ2-2	few	-	TRBV12-5	TGTGCTAGTGGTTTGACCGGGGAGCTGTTTTTT	CASGLTGELFF
TRBJ1-1	few	-	TRBV6-2/TRBV6-3	TGTGCCAGCAGTTATAAATTAGGGCCGGCAGCTTTCTTT	CASSYKLGPAAFF
TRBJ2-5	few	-	TRBV21-1	TGTGCCAGCAGCAAACTAGGGGGGAGGGAGACCCAGTACTTC	CASSKLGGRETQYF
TRBJ2-3	few	-	TRBV6-2/TRBV6-3	TGTGCCAGCACTGGACTGGATACGCAGTATTTT	CASTGLDTQYF
TRBJ1-1	-	-	TRBV5-1	TGCGCCAGCAGCTTCCAGGGCGGGATGAACACTGAAGCTTTCTTT	CASSFQGGMNTEAFF
TRBJ2-2	many	-	TRBV2	TGTGCCAGCAGTGAACGCAGCCGGGTTACCGGGGAGCTGTTTTTT	CASSERSRVTGELFF
TRBJ1-1	-	-	TRBV30	TGTGCCTGGAGATGGGGGGACACCTCGAACACTGAAGCTTTCTTT	CAWRWGDTSNTEAFF
TRBJ1-4	few	-	TRBV4-2	TGTGCCAGCAGCCAAGATCGTGAAAAACTGTTTTTT	CASSQDREKLFF
TRBJ2-2	-	-	TRBV5-4	TGTGCCAGCAGCTTGCAACAGGGTCCCACCGGGGAGCTGTTTTTT	CASSLQQGPTGELFF
TRBJ2-1	many	TRBD2	TRBV5-1	TGCGCCAGCAGCCGGGGGGAGGAGACTAGTCACTTCTTC	CASSRGEETSHFF
TRBJ2-1	few	TRBD1	TRBV6-6	TGTGCCAGCAGTCAACAGGGGGGAGATGAGCAGTTCTTC	CASSQQGGDEQFF
TRBJ1-3	few	-	TRBV6-1	TGTGCCAGCAGTGCCCGGGACCTCCGAAACACCATATATTTT	CASSARDLRNTIYF